This T cell receptor beta chain was sequenced for a study of T cell responses to AZD1222 COVID-19 vaccine. Comments on this clone: Its antigen is still unknown.

TCRdb's table, derived via immunoSEQ multiplex PCR, lists solely in-frame clones and lacks some. The sample has about 150,000 clones, 80% to 90% seen once. This CDR3 region has 13 residues. From germline, CDR1 is MNHEY and CDR2 SVGAGI. With V trimmed by 7 bases and J by 6 bases, 7 bases remained unmatched. The study, taken as a whole, reports: White British people made up most donors, females outnumbered males, and clonal diversity was possibly underestimated. Seropositivity was recorded at baseline in only six AZD1222 recipients.

The source is an adult in good health. The specimen was peripheral blood, collected on day 0 of MenACWY control vaccination. The chain is built from TRBV6-5 and TRBJ1-1; 8 bases map to TRBD1. The chain's CDR3 is CASKLGQGSEAFF. Written as DNA, the CDR3 is TGTGCCAGCAAACTAGGACAGGGATCTGAAGCTTTCTTT.